This T cell receptor beta chain was identified in a study of blood T cell repertoires in COVID-19. Using immunoSEQ multiplex PCR, the repertoire was profiled, and TCRdb retains in-frame clones only, with some absent. This repertoire shows about 360,000 clones, 70% to 85% found once; its top ten account for 1.1%. The germline V and J ends were trimmed by 1 base and 0 bases, with 10 bases remaining between them. The CDR3 sequence is 16 residues long. Germline CDR1 and CDR2: LNHDA and SQIVND (reference sequence). Source material: peripheral blood. The receptor was isolated from a human donor with acute or convalescent COVID-19. The donor label of this sample is uncertain. J is TRBJ1-5 and V is TRBV19; D is perhaps TRBD1 (6 bases). The CDR3 DNA follows: TGTGCCAGTAGTATAGGGACAGTTTATAGCAATCAGCCCCAGCATTTT. Translating gives CASSIGTVYSNQPQHF.